In this sample, the clone carrying this T cell receptor beta chain turned up once. Only in-frame clones appear in the TCRdb table, and some are missing; sequencing was by immunoSEQ multiplex PCR. The repertoire holds some 70,000 clones, roughly 92% seen once, with approximately 2.8% in the top ten. CDR1 is LNHDA and CDR2 is SQIVND in the germline V gene (reference sequence). The CDR3 covers 11 residues. The ends were cut back, 5 bases at V and 4 bases at J, with 5 bases in the middle. This record belongs to a study of T cell changes during pregnancy in multiple sclerosis. The clonotype comes from a female donor in good health, enrolled as a control in a pregnancy study. The sequenced sample was CD8+ T cells from peripheral blood mononuclear cells, obtained in the third trimester of pregnancy. The V and J genes are TRBV19 and TRBJ1-2; D gene uncertain. The CDR3: CASSGLYGYTF. The CDR3 DNA is TGTGCCAGTAGTGGGCTCTATGGCTACACCTTC.